These 8 T cell receptor beta chains were sequenced from one sample in a study of cytomegalovirus exposure and HLA in healthy donors. 13 Jbeta primers and 60 Vbeta primers were used for the PCR. TCRdb's copy holds only in-frame clones and misses some; the assay was immunoSEQ multiplex PCR. This table holds under 90,000 clones, around 75% found once. Sequencing was carried out using PBMCs. These receptor sequences come from a woman aged 35 to 49 in good health and CMV-seronegative.

V and J are TRBV7-6 and TRBJ2-1; 8 nucleotides match TRBD1. There are 16 residues in the CDR3. Per germline, CDR1 SGHVS and CDR2 FNYEAQ. V gave up 5 bases and J gave up 4 bases; unmatched junction bases: 10. In nucleotides, the CDR3 is TGTGCCAGCAGCCCCCGACAGGGGAATGAGTACAATGAGCAGTTCTTC. This translates into CASSPRQGNEYNEQFF.

This chain uses TRBV15 with TRBJ2-2, with 7 bases aligning to TRBD1. The junction had 7 bases not matched to a gene; V was cut back by 0 bases and J by 6 bases. The CDR3 is made up of 16 amino acids. CDR1 and CDR2 (germline): LNHNV, YYDKDF (reference sequence). The CDR3 sequence is CATSRDAGDRAGELFF. The CDR3 DNA sequence: TGTGCCACCAGCAGAGATGCGGGCGACAGGGCCGGGGAGCTGTTTTTT.

V usage is TRBV5-4 and J usage is TRBJ1-3; D not certain. V was cut by 3 bases and J by 0 bases, with 4 bases left in between. The CDR3 spans 13 residues. Germline CDR1 is SGHNT and CDR2 is YYREEE (reference sequence). The CDR3 spells CASSSNSGNTIYF. The CDR3 DNA is TGTGCCAGCAGCTCCAACTCTGGAAACACCATATATTTT.

The chain carries TRBV15 and TRBJ2-5; 7 bases are a match to TRBD1. Gene TRBJ2-7 matches the end of the DNA better, so the J call may be wrong. In germline, CDR1 is LNHNV, CDR2 YYDKDF (reference sequence). The CDR3 has 15 amino acids. The CDR3 here is CATSRDWGQIYEQYF. In DNA, the CDR3 is TGTGCCACCAGCAGAGATTGGGGACAGATCTACGAGCAGTACTTC.

This rearrangement joins TRBV11-3 to TRBJ2-5; D perhaps matches TRBD2 (6 bases). Trimming cost V 5 bases and J 2 bases, with 9 bases left between them. The length of the CDR3 is 13 residues. The germline V gene encodes CDR1 SGHNT and CDR2 YENEEA. This chain's CDR3 is CASSRGLQETQYF. In nucleotides, the CDR3 is TGTGCCAGCAGCCGGGGACTTCAAGAGACCCAGTACTTC.

The chain uses TRBV27 and TRBJ1-2, with TRBD1 as a possible D gene (6 bases). This CDR3 contains 16 residues. Trimming cost V 2 bases and J 3 bases, with 16 bases left between them. CDR1 and CDR2 from the germline V gene are MNHEY and SMNVEV (reference sequence). The CDR3 DNA sequence: TGTGCCAGCAGTTTAAGCGTGGTCAGGGGTTACTATGGCTACACCTTC. This codes for CASSLSVVRGYYGYTF.

This chain joins TRBV11-2 and TRBJ2-5, with 12 bases that match TRBD2. The CDR3 is made up of 18 amino acids. The junction had 11 bases not matched to a gene; V was cut back by 1 base and J by 5 bases. Germline V CDR1 and CDR2: SGHAT, FQNNGV. In nucleotides, the CDR3 is TGTGCCAGCAGCTTAGGCTCCTCTAGCGGGGGGGCTATTGAGACCCAGTACTTC. Protein sequence: CASSLGSSSGGAIETQYF.

This chain connects TRBV19 to TRBJ2-5; 8 bases are a match to TRBD2. Per the germline V gene, CDR1 is LNHDA and CDR2 is SQIVND (reference sequence). V dropped 5 bases and J dropped 11; count of bases not matched to a gene: 16. CDR3 length: 15 amino acids. CDR3 bases: TGTGCCAGTAGTCCCCTACTAGCGGCCTATTTGGAGCAGTACTTC. Translating gives CASSPLLAAYLEQYF.